This T cell receptor (beta chain) derives from a study of early T cells in non-severe SARS-CoV-2 infection. The germline V gene encodes CDR1 DFQATT and CDR2 SNEGSKA (reference sequence). The CDR3 extends over 15 amino acids. V shed 0 bases, J shed 2 bases, and the junction held 7 bases outside the gene matches. TCRdb itself ran the 5' RACE reads through MiXCR, one entry per CDR3 protein. Among approximately 90,000 distinct CDR3 sequences listed, 16% were seen once. This clonotype was seen a few times. The material sequenced was whole blood, taken at baseline. The chain uses TRBV20-1 and TRBJ2-7, with 7 bases lining up with TRBD2. This clonotype was obtained from an adult who was a healthcare worker with PCR-confirmed SARS-CoV-2 infection or an uninfected control (not recorded which). For the CDR3, the DNA is TGCAGTGCTAGAGATTTAGCTAGCGGTGCCTACGAGCAGTACTTC. This codes for CSARDLASGAYEQYF.